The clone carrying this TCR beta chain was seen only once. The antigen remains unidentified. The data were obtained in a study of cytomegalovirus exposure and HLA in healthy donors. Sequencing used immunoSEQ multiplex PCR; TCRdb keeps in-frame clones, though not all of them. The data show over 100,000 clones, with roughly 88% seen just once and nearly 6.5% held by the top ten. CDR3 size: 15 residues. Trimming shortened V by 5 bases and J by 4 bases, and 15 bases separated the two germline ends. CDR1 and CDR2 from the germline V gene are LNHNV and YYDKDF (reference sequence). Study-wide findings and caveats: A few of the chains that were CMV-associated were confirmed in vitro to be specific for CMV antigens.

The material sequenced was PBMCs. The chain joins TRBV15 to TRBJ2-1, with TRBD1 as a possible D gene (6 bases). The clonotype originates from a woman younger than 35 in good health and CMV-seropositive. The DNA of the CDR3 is TGTGCCACCAGCGGGGACACGAGGGTATACAATGAGCAGTTCTTC. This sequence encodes CATSGDTRVYNEQFF.